The 13 T cell receptor beta chains given below trace back to one sample, sequenced in a study of neurological immune-mediated disorders. TCRdb analysed the 5' RACE reads with MiXCR anew, one entry per CDR3 protein. The sample includes 25,000 to 30,000 distinct CDR3 sequences, roughly 6.7% seen only once; the top ten take roughly 9%. Sequenced: PBMCs. The source of these receptors is a woman aged 45-59 years in good health.

This clonotype has only a few counts. The V gene is TRBV7-6, the J gene TRBJ2-7; 14 nucleotides line up with TRBD2. The CDR3 covers 16 residues. CDR1 is SGHVS, CDR2 FNYEAQ, per germline. J lost 6 bases, V lost 5 bases, and 9 bases had no gene match. The DNA of the CDR3 is TGTGCCAGCAGCCACGGGGGACTAGCGGGAGTAGGCGAGCAGTACTTC. Its protein is CASSHGGLAGVGEQYF.

This clonotype was seen repeatedly, ten times or more. This sequence joins TRBV12-3 or TRBV12-4 and TRBJ1-2, with 8 bases identical to TRBD1. Trimming at V came to 1 base and at J to 2 bases, leaving 0 bases not matched to a gene. This CDR3 has 14 residues. CDR3 sequence reads: CASSLGDRNYGYTF. The DNA of the CDR3 is TGTGCCAGCAGTTTAGGGGACAGGAACTATGGCTACACCTTC.

The chain joins TRBV10-2 to TRBJ1-5, with a weak D call TRBD1 (6 bases). CDR1 is WSHSY and CDR2 is SAAADI in the germline V gene. The CDR3 is 14 residues long. V was pared by 6 bases and J by 6 bases, with 15 bases between. CDR3 in amino acids: CASRKTGFSQPQHF. The CDR3 DNA sequence: TGCGCCAGCAGGAAGACAGGTTTCTCTCAGCCCCAGCATTTT.

This clonotype was recorded at least ten times. The chain uses TRBV20-1 and TRBJ1-1; 7 bases agree with TRBD1. Germline V CDR1 and CDR2: DFQATT, SNEGSKA (reference sequence). Trimming cost V 6 bases and J 0 bases; bases outside gene matches: 4. The CDR3 is 13 residues long. The CDR3 nucleotides read TGCAGTGCGCACGACAGGGTGAACACTGAAGCTTTCTTT. This codes for CSAHDRVNTEAFF.

This clonotype was observed at least ten times. The chain joins TRBV3-1 to TRBJ2-3; no reliable D call. This CDR3 is built from 13 residues. CDR1 LGHDT and CDR2 YNNKEL come from the germline V gene (reference sequence). Trimming pared 2 bases from V and 4 bases from J, leaving 7 bases between. The DNA for the CDR3 is TGTGCCAGCAGCCAATTAGGGTCAGATACGCAGTATTTT. Amino acids: CASSQLGSDTQYF.

This clonotype was observed at least ten times. The chain links TRBV25-1 to TRBJ2-5; D gene uncertain. V was cut by 5 bases and J by 2 bases, with 9 bases left in between. The germline V gene has CDR1 MGHDK and CDR2 SYGVNS. The CDR3 sequence is 13 residues long. The CDR3: CASSWQTQETQYF. The DNA of the CDR3 is TGTGCCAGCAGTTGGCAGACTCAAGAGACCCAGTACTTC.

Many counts were recorded for this clonotype. The CDR3 region has the DNA TGCAGTGGTGGAGAGAATTTTGCCGAGCAGTACTTC. Amino acid sequence: CSGGENFAEQYF. J is TRBJ2-7 and V is TRBV20-1; no firm D call. The V and J ends lost 7 bases and 6 bases respectively, with 16 bases between them. This CDR3 comprises 12 residues. CDR1 DFQATT and CDR2 SNEGSKA come from the germline V gene (reference sequence).

The chain carries TRBV12-3 or TRBV12-4 and TRBJ1-1; no reliable D call. V was trimmed by 1 base and J by 5 bases, leaving 8 bases between them. This CDR3 contains 13 residues. The CDR3 region has the DNA TGTGCCAGCAGTTTAGGTGCAGGAACTGAAGCTTTCTTT. It is translated as CASSLGAGTEAFF.

This clonotype was counted ten times or more. The chain joins TRBV7-8 to TRBJ2-7; 7 bases are a match to TRBD1. With V trimmed by 1 base and J by 0 bases, 3 bases remained unmatched. The CDR3 totals 15 residues. From germline, CDR1 is SGHVS and CDR2 FQNEAQ. The CDR3 spells CASSLEQGLSYEQYF. The CDR3, as DNA: TGTGCCAGCAGCTTAGAACAGGGGCTCTCCTACGAGCAGTACTTC.

The gene calls are TRBV11-3 and TRBJ2-1; possibly TRBD1 for D (5 bases). V lost 4 bases to trimming and J lost 4 bases, with 8 bases between them. The germline CDR1 and CDR2 sequences are SGHNT and YENEEA. The CDR3 extends over 13 amino acids. DNA of the CDR3: TGTGCCAGCAGCTCGACAGTGTACAATGAGCAGTTCTTC. Translation gives CASSSTVYNEQFF.

This clonotype has a count of ten or more. The chain carries TRBV7-2 and TRBJ1-1, with TRBD1 matching 8 bases. The V segment lost 4 bases and the J segment 1 base; nucleotides outside the gene matches: 8. Germline V gene data show CDR1 as SGHTA and CDR2 as FQGNSA. The CDR3 runs to 16 residues. The CDR3 DNA reads as TGTGCCAGCAGCTCCCGGACAGGGTTCAGGAACACTGAAGCTTTCTTT. Translating gives CASSSRTGFRNTEAFF.

This clonotype occurred many times. The chain recombines TRBV6-5 with TRBJ2-7, with D maybe TRBD2 (6 bases). V shed 2 bases and J shed 3 bases, with 11 bases lying between them. CDR1 MNHEY and CDR2 SVGAGI come from the germline V gene. This CDR3 has 14 amino acids. As DNA, the CDR3 is TGTGCCAGCAGTTACGGGTCGGAGGGCTACGAGCAGTACTTC. Translated: CASSYGSEGYEQYF.

This clonotype was recorded at least ten times. The chain is built from TRBV20-1 and TRBJ1-1; TRBD1 agrees at 9 bases. The CDR3 is 16 residues long. The germline CDR1 and CDR2 sequences are DFQATT and SNEGSKA (reference sequence). The V and J ends lost 3 bases and 4 bases, in that order; junction bases with no gene match: 12. The CDR3: CSARIPGQGLITEAFF. As DNA, the CDR3 is TGCAGTGCTAGGATCCCGGGACAGGGACTTATCACTGAAGCTTTCTTT.